Following are 12 T cell receptor beta chains from one sample sequenced in a study of T-cell memory formation after mild COVID-19. Each CDR3 protein is one row after TCRdb ran MiXCR on the 5' RACE reads. The data contain about 560,000 distinct CDR3 sequences, 15% to 20% of them singletons. Sequencing was performed on PBMCs or a T cell subset sorted from them (not recorded which). All receptors come from an adult woman who had mild COVID-19 (a few samples of this study predate the infection). Cell type and time point are not known.

The V call is TRBV18, the J call TRBJ1-2; TRBD1 is a possible D gene (6 bases). The V end was cut by 7 bases, the J end by 4 bases, with 34 bases between. The CDR3 length is 20 residues. The germline V gene encodes CDR1 KGHSH and CDR2 LQKENI. In DNA form, the CDR3 reads TGTGCCAGCTATTACTCTCCGAGAGAAAACGACGGACAGAAGTTCTATGGCTACACCTTC. It yields the protein CASYYSPRENDGQKFYGYTF.

This clonotype has only a few counts. This rearrangement joins TRBV7-2 to TRBJ1-1; D is unresolved. V lost 7 bases and J 5 bases, leaving 17 bases between the germline ends. This CDR3 has 14 residues. Germline CDR1 is SGHTA and CDR2 is FQGNSA. In DNA form, the CDR3 reads TGTGCCAGCACCGTGACCCCCGGTCAGACTGAAGCTTTCTTT. Its translation: CASTVTPGQTEAFF.

CDR3 bases: TGTGCCAGCAGTTTATATGAGGGTTTGAACACTGAAGCTTTCTTT. It specifies CASSLYEGLNTEAFF. The V call is TRBV12-3 or TRBV12-4, the J call TRBJ1-1, with D unresolved. The CDR3 runs to 15 residues. V lost 2 bases to trimming and J lost 0 bases, with 10 bases between them.

This chain connects TRBV3-1 to TRBJ2-5; TRBD1 matches at 7 bases. The CDR3 spans 16 residues. Germline V gene lookup returns CDR1 LGHDT and CDR2 YNNKEL (reference sequence). V dropped 2 bases and J dropped 2; count of bases not matched to a gene: 8. The CDR3 sequence is CASSQRQGPPQETQYF. The CDR3 DNA sequence: TGTGCCAGCAGCCAACGACAGGGTCCCCCTCAAGAGACCCAGTACTTC.

The chain combines TRBV7-9 with TRBJ2-1; 10 bases map to TRBD1. CDR1 and CDR2 (germline): SEHNR, FQNEAQ (reference sequence). V lost 5 bases and J lost 1; bases outside the gene matches: 14. CDR3 length: 19 residues. The CDR3 DNA reads TGTGCCAGCAGCCCCTCATCCGACAGGGGGCCAAGGTCCTACAATGAGCAGTTCTTC. Its protein is CASSPSSDRGPRSYNEQFF.

The chain carries TRBV24-1 and TRBJ2-1, with D tentatively TRBD2 (6 bases). The germline V gene has CDR1 KGHDR and CDR2 SFDVKD. There are 15 residues in the CDR3. Trimming took off 2 bases at V and 5 bases at J, with 12 bases between the two ends. The DNA of the CDR3 is TGTGCCACCAGTGATTCCCTAGCGTGGGACAATGAGCAGTTCTTC. Encoded protein: CATSDSLAWDNEQFF.

This clonotype was counted at least ten times. The CDR3 is CASSLAGPGNEQFF. As DNA, the CDR3 is TGTGCCAGCAGTTTAGCGGGACCCGGAAATGAGCAGTTCTTC. V is TRBV12-3 or TRBV12-4 and J is TRBJ2-1, with D perhaps being TRBD1 or TRBD2 (5 bases each). V lost 0 bases, J lost 7 bases, and 10 bases lay in between. The CDR3 covers 14 residues.

The V and J genes are TRBV12-3 or TRBV12-4 and TRBJ2-2; D may be TRBD2 (6 bases). Trimming pared 7 bases from V and 4 bases from J, leaving 7 bases between. This CDR3 has 12 amino acids. CDR3 nucleotides: TGTGCCAGCACCGGGGGCACCGGGGAGCTGTTTTTT. Its protein is CASTGGTGELFF.

The V and J genes are TRBV13 and TRBJ2-1, with D possibly TRBD1 on 5 matching bases. This CDR3 comprises 17 residues. V lost 3 bases to trimming and J lost 2 bases, with 17 bases between them. Germline V gene data show CDR1 as PRHDT and CDR2 as FYEKMQ (reference sequence). The CDR3 sequence is CASSLGRYLGPYNEQFF. The CDR3 DNA reads as TGTGCCAGCAGCTTGGGGCGATATCTAGGGCCCTACAATGAGCAGTTCTTC.

The chain uses TRBV7-8 and TRBJ2-7; possible D gene TRBD2, 6 bases. Germline lookup yields CDR1 SGHVS and CDR2 FQNEAQ. The CDR3 contains 15 residues. Trimming shortened V by 6 bases and J by 6 bases, and 21 bases separated the two germline ends. CDR3 DNA sequence: TGTGCCAGCAGAAGTCGGGAGACCCCCTTGGGCGAGCAGTACTTC. It encodes CASRSRETPLGEQYF.

The chain links TRBV27 to TRBJ2-3, with D unclear. The V and J ends lost 4 bases and 4 bases respectively, with 12 bases between them. Germline V gene data show CDR1 as MNHEY and CDR2 as SMNVEV (reference sequence). The CDR3 has 14 amino acids. The CDR3 DNA is TGTGCCAGCAGTTCGCCCGCTTCAGCAGATACGCAGTATTTT. Translated: CASSSPASADTQYF.

This clonotype has only a few counts. The chain recombines TRBV21-1 with TRBJ2-7; the table's D call, TRBD1, was not checked against the DNA. TRBV21-1 is a recognized pseudogene. The CDR3 runs 15 residues. CDR3 sequence reads: CASRRGGTGSKEQYF. CDR3 DNA: TGTGCCAGCAGGAGGGGGGGGACAGGGAGTAAGGAGCAGTACTTC.